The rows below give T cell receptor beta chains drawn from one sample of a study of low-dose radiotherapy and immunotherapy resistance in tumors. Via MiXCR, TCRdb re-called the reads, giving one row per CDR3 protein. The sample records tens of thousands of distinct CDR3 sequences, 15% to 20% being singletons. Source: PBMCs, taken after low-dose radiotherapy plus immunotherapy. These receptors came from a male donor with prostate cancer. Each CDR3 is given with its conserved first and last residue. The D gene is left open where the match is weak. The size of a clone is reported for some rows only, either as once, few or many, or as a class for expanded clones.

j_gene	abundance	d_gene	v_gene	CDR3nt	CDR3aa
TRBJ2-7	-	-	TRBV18	TGTGCCAGCTCACCACGCCCCCTCTACGTTGACTACGAGCAGTACTTC	CASSPRPLYVDYEQYF
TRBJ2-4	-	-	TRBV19	TGTGCCAGTAGTATAGATAACGGACAGGCCAAAAACATTCAGTACTTC	CASSIDNGQAKNIQYF
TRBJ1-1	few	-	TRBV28	TGTGCCAGCAGTTGGGCAGGGAACACTGAAGCTTTCTTT	CASSWAGNTEAFF
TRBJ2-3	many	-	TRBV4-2	TGTGCCAGCAGCCAAGATAACCAGCCAGGCACAGATACGCAGTATTTT	CASSQDNQPGTDTQYF
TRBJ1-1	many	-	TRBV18	TGTGCCAGCTCACCCAGAGAAAAGGCCACTGAAGCTTTCTTT	CASSPREKATEAFF
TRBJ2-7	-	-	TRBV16	TGTGCCAGCAGCCACGCCCAGGGAACGGGGGAGCAGTACTTC	CASSHAQGTGEQYF
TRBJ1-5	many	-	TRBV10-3	TGTGCCATCAGTGAAAACTACCAGCCCCAGCATTTT	CAISENYQPQHF
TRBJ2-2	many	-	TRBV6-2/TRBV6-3	TGTGCCAGCAGTTTCAGAGAAAGCGGGGAGCTGTTTTTT	CASSFRESGELFF
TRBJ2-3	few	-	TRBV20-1	TGCAGTGCTAGAGATAGTGAAGAACACACAGATACGCAGTATTTT	CSARDSEEHTDTQYF
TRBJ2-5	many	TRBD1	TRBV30	TGTGCCTGGAGTGCGACAGGGGGGGGAAAGAGAGAGACCCAGTACTTC	CAWSATGGGKRETQYF
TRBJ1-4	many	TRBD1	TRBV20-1	TGCAGTGCTAGGACCGGGACAGGTTTTAATGAAAAACTGTTTTTT	CSARTGTGFNEKLFF
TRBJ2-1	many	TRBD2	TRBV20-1	TGCAGTGCTAGAGCAGTTAGCGGGAGCCTCAATGAGCAGTTCTTC	CSARAVSGSLNEQFF
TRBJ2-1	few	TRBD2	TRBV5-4	TGTGCCAGCAGTTTAGCGGGCAATTACTACAATGAGCAGTTCTTC	CASSLAGNYYNEQFF
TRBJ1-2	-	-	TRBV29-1	TGCAGCGTTGGTTCACTGGGGGTGGAAAGCTACACCTTC	CSVGSLGVESYTF
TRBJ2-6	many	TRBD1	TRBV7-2	TGTGCCAGCAGCAAAGGACAGGGGGTCTCTGGGGCCAACGTCCTGACTTTC	CASSKGQGVSGANVLTF
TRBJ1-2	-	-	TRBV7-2	TGTGCCAGCAGCATCCAATGGACCGACTATGGCTACACCTTC	CASSIQWTDYGYTF
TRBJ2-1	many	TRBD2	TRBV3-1	TGTGCCAGCAGCCACACTAGCGGGAGACTTCTAGGGCAGTTCTTC	CASSHTSGRLLGQFF
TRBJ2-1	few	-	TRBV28	TGTGCCAGCACGGGGTATTCGGACAATGAGCAGTTCTTC	CASTGYSDNEQFF
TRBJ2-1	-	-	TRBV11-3	TGTGCCAGCAGGAGAAGCGGTAACAATGAGCAGTTCTTC	CASRRSGNNEQFF
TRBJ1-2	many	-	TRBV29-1	TGCAGCGTGGACGAGCTGGGCTATGGCTACACCTTC	CSVDELGYGYTF